A selection of T cell receptor beta chains follows, all from one sample in a study of T-cell reconstitution after alpha-beta-depleted transplantation in children. TCRdb processed the PCR reads anew with MiXCR; each CDR3 protein has one entry. The profile shows roughly 310,000 distinct CDR3 sequences, approximately 23% of them singletons. The starting material was PBMCs, mostly from graft donor cells, obtained 180 days after TCRalphabeta/CD19-depleted stem cell transplant. Source of these receptors: a male patient between 5 and 17 years old who had a stem cell transplant for acute lymphoblastic leukemia, so the T cells may come from the graft donor. The CDR3 runs from the conserved cysteine through the conserved F or W. D genes are given only for firm matches. Clone size is not always given. Where it is, it says once, few, many or a class for expanded clones.

len | d_gene | j_gene | abundance | v_gene | CDR3aa | CDR3nt
17 | - | TRBJ2-7 | - | TRBV10-2 | CASKKSWREVGAYEQYF | TGCGCCAGCAAAAAATCCTGGCGGGAAGTGGGGGCCTACGAGCAGTACTTC
16 | - | TRBJ2-5 | - | TRBV12-3/TRBV12-4 | CASRSSRAGGRETQYF | TGTGCCAGCAGAAGTTCAAGGGCAGGGGGGCGAGAGACCCAGTACTTC
16 | - | TRBJ2-1 | few | TRBV13 | CASSLVVSALYNEQFF | TGTGCCAGCAGCTTAGTAGTTAGCGCCCTCTACAATGAGCAGTTCTTC
14 | - | TRBJ2-7 | few | TRBV29-1 | CSVTDRPKAYEQYF | TGCAGCGTAACAGACAGGCCTAAAGCCTACGAGCAGTACTTC
15 | TRBD1 | TRBJ2-2 | - | TRBV7-3 | CASKDRGRNTGELFF | TGTGCCAGCAAAGACAGGGGTCGAAACACCGGGGAGCTGTTTTTT
14 | - | TRBJ2-5 | - | TRBV5-1 | CASSPHTSRETQYF | TGCGCCAGCAGCCCCCATACTAGTCGGGAGACCCAGTACTTC
12 | - | TRBJ2-3 | few | TRBV5-1 | CASSDLTDTQYF | TGCGCCAGCAGCGACCTCACAGATACGCAGTATTTT
16 | TRBD2 | TRBJ2-5 | few | TRBV7-9 | CASSPSRLAGEETQYF | TGTGCCAGCAGCCCGTCCCGGCTAGCGGGAGAAGAGACCCAGTACTTC
15 | - | TRBJ2-1 | - | TRBV7-6 | CASSHRSRTYNEQFF | TGTGCCAGCAGCCATAGGTCTCGGACCTACAATGAGCAGTTCTTC
17 | TRBD1 | TRBJ2-1 | - | TRBV7-9 | CASSLVGDRRPNEEQFF | TGTGCCAGCAGCTTAGTCGGGGACAGGCGCCCCAATGAAGAGCAGTTCTTC
13 | TRBD1 | TRBJ1-1 | - | TRBV29-1 | CSAEWDRGTEAFF | TGCAGCGCGGAATGGGACAGAGGGACTGAAGCTTTCTTT
15 | - | TRBJ2-1 | once | TRBV21-1 | CASSTLAGGPAEQFF | TGTGCCAGCAGCACGCTAGCGGGAGGGCCCGCTGAGCAGTTCTTC
16 | TRBD1 | TRBJ2-7 | - | TRBV6-5 | CASSYRLGTGGDEQYF | TGTGCCAGCAGTTACAGATTAGGGACAGGGGGCGACGAGCAGTACTTC
18 | TRBD2 | TRBJ2-3 | - | TRBV5-1 | CASSLGLAGGRATDTQYF | TGCGCCAGCAGCTTGGGACTAGCGGGAGGAAGGGCCACAGATACGCAGTATTTT
18 | TRBD2 | TRBJ2-7 | - | TRBV4-2 | CASSQGGLAGPSPYEQYF | TGTGCCAGCAGCCAAGGGGGACTAGCGGGACCCTCCCCCTACGAGCAGTACTTC
14 | - | TRBJ1-1 | few | TRBV7-9 | CASSLDPGGTEAFF | TGTGCCAGCAGCTTAGATCCGGGGGGCACTGAAGCTTTCTTT
14 | TRBD1 | TRBJ2-7 | - | TRBV7-4 | CASSQSLTGVEQYF | TGTGCCAGCAGCCAATCCCTGACAGGGGTCGAGCAGTACTTC
14 | - | TRBJ2-7 | few | TRBV11-2 | CASRVASSTYEQYF | TGTGCCAGCAGGGTGGCTAGCTCAACCTACGAGCAGTACTTC
14 | TRBD2 | TRBJ2-3 | - | TRBV20-1 | CSAPSSGRTDTQYF | TGCAGTGCTCCCTCTAGCGGTCGCACAGATACGCAGTATTTT
17 | TRBD2 | TRBJ2-5 | - | TRBV24-1 | CATSDLGGLADQETQYF | TGTGCCACCAGTGATTTAGGGGGACTAGCAGACCAAGAGACCCAGTACTTC
14 | TRBD1 | TRBJ2-5 | - | TRBV2 | CASSGPGQEETQYF | TGTGCCAGCAGTGGCCCGGGACAGGAAGAGACCCAGTACTTC
18 | - | TRBJ1-3 | few | TRBV6-2/TRBV6-3 | CASSIMGAPSLSGNTIYF | TGTGCCAGCAGTATCATGGGGGCCCCCAGCCTCTCTGGAAACACCATATATTTT
15 | - | TRBJ2-1 | - | TRBV7-9 | CASSLDTTPYNEQFF | TGTGCCAGCAGCTTAGATACCACCCCGTACAATGAGCAGTTCTTC
13 | - | TRBJ1-1 | few | TRBV20-1 | CSAFRVGGGEAFF | TGCAGTGCTTTCAGGGTCGGAGGGGGTGAAGCTTTCTTT
14 | - | TRBJ1-1 | - | TRBV3-1 | CASSLRGLGTEAFF | TGTGCCAGCAGCCTAAGGGGCTTAGGCACTGAAGCTTTCTTT
15 | - | TRBJ2-7 | - | TRBV27 | CASTTHGGGIYEQYF | TGTGCCAGCACTACCCATGGGGGTGGAATCTACGAGCAGTACTTC
12 | - | TRBJ2-7 | few | TRBV20-1 | CSAEVTSYEQYF | TGCAGTGCTGAAGTGACTAGTTACGAGCAGTACTTC
13 | TRBD1 | TRBJ1-1 | few | TRBV20-1 | CSALWTGRSEAFF | TGCAGTGCTCTTTGGACAGGGAGGAGTGAAGCTTTCTTT
18 | TRBD2 | TRBJ2-5 | once | TRBV14 | CASSQDGTSARGQETQYF | TGTGCCAGCAGCCAAGATGGGACTAGCGCTCGGGGGCAAGAGACCCAGTACTTC
18 | TRBD2 | TRBJ2-3 | few | TRBV7-8 | CASTLRPGTNPSTDTQYF | TGTGCCAGCACCCTCAGGCCCGGGACTAACCCTAGCACAGATACGCAGTATTTT
13 | - | TRBJ2-2 | - | TRBV18 | CASSPLGQGELFF | TGTGCCAGCTCACCACTCGGACAGGGGGAGCTGTTTTTT
13 | TRBD1 | TRBJ2-7 | - | TRBV15 | CATAETGSYEQYF | TGTGCCACCGCCGAGACAGGGTCCTACGAGCAGTACTTC
15 | - | TRBJ2-2 | - | TRBV10-3 | CAVHPGLVNTGELFF | TGTGCCGTCCACCCGGGACTCGTTAACACCGGGGAGCTGTTTTTT
13 | - | TRBJ2-7 | few | TRBV5-6 | CASSFPSTYEQYF | TGTGCCAGCAGCTTTCCGAGTACCTACGAGCAGTACTTC
15 | TRBD2 | TRBJ2-1 | - | TRBV20-1 | CSAHTSGSSYNEQFF | TGCAGTGCTCACACTAGCGGGAGCTCCTACAATGAGCAGTTCTTC
15 | TRBD2 | TRBJ2-2 | few | TRBV12-3/TRBV12-4 | CASTIAGDAGGELFF | TGTGCCAGCACCATAGCGGGAGATGCCGGGGGGGAGCTGTTTTTT
10 | - | TRBJ2-7 | few | TRBV24-1 | CATPHYEQYF | TGTGCCACCCCCCATTACGAGCAGTACTTC
19 | TRBD2 | TRBJ2-5 | - | TRBV7-8 | CASSLRILAGVWDQETQYF | TGTGCCAGCAGCTTAAGAATTCTAGCGGGAGTGTGGGACCAAGAGACCCAGTACTTC
12 | - | TRBJ2-7 | - | TRBV29-1 | CSVEDRLYEQYF | TGCAGCGTTGAAGACCGGCTCTACGAGCAGTACTTC
18 | TRBD1 | TRBJ1-2 | few | TRBV7-7 | CASSLGGGESPFNYGYTF | TGTGCCAGCAGCTTAGGAGGGGGCGAGAGCCCTTTTAACTATGGCTACACCTTC
13 | - | TRBJ2-7 | - | TRBV15 | CATKIGGSNEQYF | TGTGCCACCAAGATTGGGGGATCGAACGAGCAGTACTTC
13 | - | TRBJ2-7 | - | TRBV10-3 | CAIRREGSYEQYF | TGTGCCATCCGCAGGGAAGGATCCTACGAGCAGTACTTC
17 | TRBD2 | TRBJ2-3 | few | TRBV5-1 | CASSWTQLAGVRDTQYF | TGCGCCAGCAGCTGGACCCAACTAGCGGGAGTGAGAGATACGCAGTATTTT
14 | - | TRBJ2-2 | - | TRBV24-1 | CATSDLRGNGELFF | TGTGCCACCAGTGATTTAAGGGGGAACGGGGAGCTGTTTTTT
13 | TRBD1 | TRBJ2-2 | - | TRBV12-3/TRBV12-4 | CASQMTGTGELFF | TGTGCCAGCCAAATGACAGGGACCGGGGAGCTGTTTTTT
14 | - | TRBJ2-1 | - | TRBV27 | CASSPGQWSNEQFF | TGTGCCAGCAGTCCAGGACAGTGGTCCAATGAGCAGTTCTTC
17 | TRBD2 | TRBJ2-1 | - | TRBV5-1 | CASSLAETSDVYNEQFF | TGCGCCAGCAGCTTGGCGGAAACTAGCGATGTATACAATGAGCAGTTCTTC
14 | - | TRBJ2-5 | few | TRBV4-2 | CASSQETGSRSTDF | TGTGCCAGCAGCCAAGAAACGGGGTCCAGGTCGACGGACTTC
14 | TRBD2 | TRBJ2-1 | - | TRBV5-1 | CASSLSGGENEQFF | TGCGCCAGCAGCCTTAGCGGGGGAGAGAATGAGCAGTTCTTC
15 | - | TRBJ1-3 | few | TRBV7-8 | CASSLDYWQENTIYF | TGTGCCAGCAGCTTAGACTATTGGCAGGAAAACACCATATATTTT
14 | - | TRBJ2-1 | - | TRBV12-3/TRBV12-4 | CASRVTSSYNEQFF | TGTGCCAGCAGGGTAACTAGTTCCTACAATGAGCAGTTCTTC
16 | TRBD2 | TRBJ2-1 | - | TRBV15 | CATSRDGTRAYNEQFF | TGTGCCACCAGCAGAGATGGGACTAGGGCCTACAATGAGCAGTTCTTC
14 | TRBD1 | TRBJ1-5 | few | TRBV12-3/TRBV12-4 | CASSHNRGRGPQHF | TGTGCCAGCAGCCATAACAGGGGGCGAGGGCCCCAGCATTTT
18 | TRBD2 | TRBJ2-3 | - | TRBV11-2 | CASSLVVISGGPTDTQYF | TGTGCCAGCAGCTTAGTGGTGATCAGCGGGGGCCCCACAGATACGCAGTATTTT
18 | - | TRBJ2-2 | - | TRBV27 | CASSSLKVSHANTGELFF | TGTGCCAGCAGTTCCTTAAAGGTTTCCCACGCGAACACCGGGGAGCTGTTTTTT